A selection of T cell receptor beta chains follows, all from one sample in a study of cytotoxic CD8 clonotypes in ibrutinib-treated CLL. Only in-frame clones appear in the TCRdb table, and some are missing; sequencing was by immunoSEQ multiplex PCR. The table records over 150,000 clones, over 60% of them present only once. The sample here was PBMCs, taken after 24 months of ibrutinib treatment. Every receptor here comes from a human donor with chronic lymphocytic leukemia. Each CDR3 is given with its conserved first and last residue. Fields, in order: J gene, V gene, CDR3 protein.

J gene: TRBJ2-7
V gene: TRBV6-4
CDR3 protein: CASSDLKLTYEQYF

J gene: TRBJ2-1
V gene: TRBV6-5
CDR3 protein: CASSYSVRGEQFF

J gene: TRBJ2-1
V gene: TRBV15
CDR3 protein: CATSRDRTSAGGPYSSYYNEQFF

J gene: TRBJ1-2
V gene: TRBV7-2
CDR3 protein: CASSPRTAYGYTF

J gene: TRBJ1-5
V gene: TRBV11-2
CDR3 protein: CASSLGWGQGGKPQHF

J gene: TRBJ2-5
V gene: TRBV19
CDR3 protein: CASSIGPLPQETQYF

J gene: TRBJ2-7
V gene: TRBV4-2
CDR3 protein: CASSRGSPPAYEQYF

J gene: TRBJ2-1
V gene: TRBV5-8
CDR3 protein: CASSRTSFGGSNEQFF

J gene: TRBJ2-3
V gene: TRBV5-1
CDR3 protein: CASSPGLSWGDTQYF

J gene: TRBJ2-5
V gene: TRBV9
CDR3 protein: CASTLGPSGASETQYF

J gene: TRBJ1-1
V gene: TRBV7-6
CDR3 protein: CASSLGQGPNTEAFF

J gene: TRBJ2-7
V gene: TRBV6-5
CDR3 protein: CASRGLAGAHEQYF

J gene: TRBJ1-1
V gene: TRBV18
CDR3 protein: CASSLEDTEAFF

J gene: TRBJ1-1
V gene: TRBV30
CDR3 protein: CAWRVGLGGREAFF

J gene: TRBJ2-7
V gene: TRBV7-9
CDR3 protein: CASSFSVAGDEQYF

J gene: TRBJ2-7
V gene: TRBV29-1
CDR3 protein: CSVEGLAGELYEQYF

J gene: TRBJ2-6
V gene: TRBV7-6
CDR3 protein: CALRVGGANVLTF

J gene: TRBJ2-5
V gene: TRBV29-1
CDR3 protein: CSVNRDQETQYF

J gene: TRBJ1-2
V gene: TRBV10-3
CDR3 protein: CAISGSEFGYTF

J gene: TRBJ1-1
V gene: TRBV4-3
CDR3 protein: CASSQVPRGFSEAFF